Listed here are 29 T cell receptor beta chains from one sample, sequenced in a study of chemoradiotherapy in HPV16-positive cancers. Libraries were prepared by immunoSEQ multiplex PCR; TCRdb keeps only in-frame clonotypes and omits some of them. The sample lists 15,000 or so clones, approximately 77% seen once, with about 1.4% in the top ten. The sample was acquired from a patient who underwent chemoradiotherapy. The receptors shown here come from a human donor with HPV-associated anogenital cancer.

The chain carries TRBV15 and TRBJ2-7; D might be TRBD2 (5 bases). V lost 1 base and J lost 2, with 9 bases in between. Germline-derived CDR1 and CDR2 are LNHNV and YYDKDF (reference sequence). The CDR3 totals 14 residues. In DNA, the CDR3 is TGTGCCACCAGCAGAGGAGGGCAAACCTACGAGCAGTACTTC. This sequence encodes CATSRGGQTYEQYF.

CDR3 sequence (DNA): TGTGCCAGCAGTACGTACGGACTTGAAGCTTTCTTT. Protein product: CASSTYGLEAFF. The chain recombines TRBV6-6 with TRBJ1-1; no clear D. Germline loops: CDR1 MNHNY, CDR2 SVGAGI (reference sequence). The CDR3 is 12 amino acids. The germline V and J ends were trimmed by 5 bases and 7 bases, with 11 bases remaining between them.

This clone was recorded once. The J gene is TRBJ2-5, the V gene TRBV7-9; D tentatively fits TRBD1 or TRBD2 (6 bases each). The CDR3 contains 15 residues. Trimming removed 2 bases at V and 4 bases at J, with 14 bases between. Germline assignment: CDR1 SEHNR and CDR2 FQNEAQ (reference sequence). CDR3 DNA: TGTGCCAGCAGCTTAACGGGGGCCCGCCCAGAGACCCAGTACTTC. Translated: CASSLTGARPETQYF.

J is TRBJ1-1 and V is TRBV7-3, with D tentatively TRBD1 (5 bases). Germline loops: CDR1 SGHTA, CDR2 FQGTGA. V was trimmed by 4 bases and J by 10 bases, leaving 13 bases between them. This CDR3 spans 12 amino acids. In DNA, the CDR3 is TGTGCCAGCAGCTCCCCCGGGGGTGTAGCTTTCTTT. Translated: CASSSPGGVAFF.

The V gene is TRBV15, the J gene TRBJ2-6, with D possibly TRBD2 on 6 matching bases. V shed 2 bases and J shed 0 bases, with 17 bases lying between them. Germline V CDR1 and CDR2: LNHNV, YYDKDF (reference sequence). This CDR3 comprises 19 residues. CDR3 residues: CATSRLLGRGSSGANVLTF. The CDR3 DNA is TGTGCCACCAGCAGACTTTTAGGACGGGGGAGCTCTGGGGCCAACGTCCTGACTTTC.

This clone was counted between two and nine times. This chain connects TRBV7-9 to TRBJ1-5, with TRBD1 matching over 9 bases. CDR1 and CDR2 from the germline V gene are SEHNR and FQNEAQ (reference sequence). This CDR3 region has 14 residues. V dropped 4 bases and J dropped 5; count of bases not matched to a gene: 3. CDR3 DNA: TGTGCCAGCAGCTCCGGGGACAGGGATCAGCCCCAGCATTTT. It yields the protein CASSSGDRDQPQHF.

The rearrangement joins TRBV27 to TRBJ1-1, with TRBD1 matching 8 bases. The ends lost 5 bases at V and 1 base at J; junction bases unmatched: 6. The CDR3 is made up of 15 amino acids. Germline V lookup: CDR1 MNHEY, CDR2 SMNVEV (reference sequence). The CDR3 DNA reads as TGTGCCAGCAGTCGCCAGGGGGCGGGGAACACTGAAGCTTTCTTT. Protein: CASSRQGAGNTEAFF.

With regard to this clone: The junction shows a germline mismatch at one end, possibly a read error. CDR3 loop: CASSPQGGGEQYF. CDR3 sequence (DNA): TGTGCTAGCAGCCCCCAGGGCGGCGGGGAGCAGTACTTC. J is TRBJ2-7 and V is TRBV7-7; possibly TRBD1 or TRBD2 for D (5 bases each). The CDR3 length is 13 residues. Germline V gene lookup returns CDR1 SSHAT and CDR2 FNYEAQ (reference sequence).

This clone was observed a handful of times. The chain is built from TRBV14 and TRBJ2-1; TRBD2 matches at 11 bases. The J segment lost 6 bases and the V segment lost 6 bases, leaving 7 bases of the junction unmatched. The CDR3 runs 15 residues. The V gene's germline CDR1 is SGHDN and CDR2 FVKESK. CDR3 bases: TGTGCCAGCAGTGTAGTAGCGGGGGGGACCAATGAGCAGTTCTTC. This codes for CASSVVAGGTNEQFF.

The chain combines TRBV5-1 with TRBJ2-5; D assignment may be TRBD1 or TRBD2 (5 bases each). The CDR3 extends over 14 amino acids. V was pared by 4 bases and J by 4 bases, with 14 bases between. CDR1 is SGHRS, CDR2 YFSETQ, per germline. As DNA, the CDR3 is TGCGCCAGCAGCCCGAAATATGGGGGAGAGACCCAGTACTTC. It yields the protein CASSPKYGGETQYF.

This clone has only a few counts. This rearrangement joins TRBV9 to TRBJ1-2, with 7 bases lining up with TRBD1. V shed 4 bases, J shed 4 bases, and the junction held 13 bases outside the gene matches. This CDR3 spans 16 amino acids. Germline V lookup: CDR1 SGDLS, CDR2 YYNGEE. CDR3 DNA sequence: TGTGCCAGCAGCCCTACAGGGGCGTCTAACCTCTATGGCTACACCTTC. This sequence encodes CASSPTGASNLYGYTF.

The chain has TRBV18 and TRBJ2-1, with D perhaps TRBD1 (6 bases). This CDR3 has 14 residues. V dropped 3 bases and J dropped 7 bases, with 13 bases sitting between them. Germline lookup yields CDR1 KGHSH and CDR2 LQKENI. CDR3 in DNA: TGTGCCAGCTCACCGTCAGCAGGGGAAAATGAGCAGTTCTTC. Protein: CASSPSAGENEQFF.

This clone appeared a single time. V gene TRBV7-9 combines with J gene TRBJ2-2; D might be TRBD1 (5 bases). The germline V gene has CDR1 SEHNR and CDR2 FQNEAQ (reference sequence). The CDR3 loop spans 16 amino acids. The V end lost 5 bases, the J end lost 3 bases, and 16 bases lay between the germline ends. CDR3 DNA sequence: TGTGCCAGCAGCGCTAGGCTCAGGGATCACACCGGGGAGCTGTTTTTT. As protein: CASSARLRDHTGELFF.

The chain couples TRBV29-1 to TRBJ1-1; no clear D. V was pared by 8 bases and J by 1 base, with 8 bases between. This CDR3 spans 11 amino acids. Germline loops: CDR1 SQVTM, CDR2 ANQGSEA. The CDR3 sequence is CSTYRNTEAFF. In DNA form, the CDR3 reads TGCAGCACTTACAGGAACACTGAAGCTTTCTTT.

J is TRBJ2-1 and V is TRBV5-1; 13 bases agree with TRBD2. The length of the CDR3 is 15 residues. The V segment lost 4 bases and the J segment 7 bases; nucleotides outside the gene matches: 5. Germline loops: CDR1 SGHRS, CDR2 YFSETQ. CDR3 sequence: CASSPTSGGANEQFF. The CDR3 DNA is TGCGCCAGCAGCCCAACTAGCGGGGGGGCGAATGAGCAGTTCTTC.

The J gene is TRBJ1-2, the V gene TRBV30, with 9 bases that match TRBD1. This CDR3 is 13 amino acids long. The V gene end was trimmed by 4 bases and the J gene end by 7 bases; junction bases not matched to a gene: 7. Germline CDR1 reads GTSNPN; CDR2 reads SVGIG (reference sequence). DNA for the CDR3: TGTGCCTGGATGAAACAGGGGGCGCTTGGCTACACCTTC. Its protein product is CAWMKQGALGYTF.

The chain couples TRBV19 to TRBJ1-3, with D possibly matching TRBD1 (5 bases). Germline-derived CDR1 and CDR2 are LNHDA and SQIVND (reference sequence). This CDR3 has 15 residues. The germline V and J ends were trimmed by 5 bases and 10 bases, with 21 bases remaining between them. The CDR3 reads CASSSVGGPSTTIYF. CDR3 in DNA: TGTGCCAGTAGTTCGGTGGGGGGACCTTCGACAACCATATATTTT.

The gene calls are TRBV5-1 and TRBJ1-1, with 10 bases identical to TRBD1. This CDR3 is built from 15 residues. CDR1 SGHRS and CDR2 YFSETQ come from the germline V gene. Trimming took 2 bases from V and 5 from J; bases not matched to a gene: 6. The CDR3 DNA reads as TGCGCCAGCAGCTTAGGGGACAGGGGTGGGACTGAAGCTTTCTTT. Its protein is CASSLGDRGGTEAFF. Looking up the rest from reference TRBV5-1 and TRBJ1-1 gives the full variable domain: KAGVTQTPRYLIKTRGQQVTLSCSPISGHRSVSWYQQTPGQGLQFLFEYFSETQRNKGNFPGRFSGRQFSNSRSEMNVSTLELGDSALYLCASSLGDRGGTEAFFGQGTRLTVV.

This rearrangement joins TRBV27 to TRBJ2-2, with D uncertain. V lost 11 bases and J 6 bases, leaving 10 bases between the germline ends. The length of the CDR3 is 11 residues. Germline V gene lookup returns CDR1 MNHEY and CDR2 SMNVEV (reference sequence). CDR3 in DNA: TGTGCCTCTTTGGGCTCCGGGGAGCTGTTTTTT. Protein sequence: CASLGSGELFF.

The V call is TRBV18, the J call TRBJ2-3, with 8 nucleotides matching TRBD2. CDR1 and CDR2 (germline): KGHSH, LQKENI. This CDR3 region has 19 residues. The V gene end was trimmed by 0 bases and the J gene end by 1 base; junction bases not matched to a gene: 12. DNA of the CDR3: TGTGCCAGCTCACCACCTATCGGGGGGGTAGGAAGGCGCACAGATACGCAGTATTTT. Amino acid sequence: CASSPPIGGVGRRTDTQYF.

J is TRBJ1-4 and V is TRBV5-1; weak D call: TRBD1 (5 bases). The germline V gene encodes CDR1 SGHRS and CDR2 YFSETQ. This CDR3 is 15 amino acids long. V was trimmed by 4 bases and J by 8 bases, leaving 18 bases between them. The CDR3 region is CASSTESGLWEKLFF. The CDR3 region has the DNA TGCGCCAGCAGCACCGAGTCAGGGCTATGGGAAAAACTGTTTTTT. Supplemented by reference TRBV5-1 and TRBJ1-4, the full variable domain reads KAGVTQTPRYLIKTRGQQVTLSCSPISGHRSVSWYQQTPGQGLQFLFEYFSETQRNKGNFPGRFSGRQFSNSRSEMNVSTLELGDSALYLCASSTESGLWEKLFFGSGTQLSVL.

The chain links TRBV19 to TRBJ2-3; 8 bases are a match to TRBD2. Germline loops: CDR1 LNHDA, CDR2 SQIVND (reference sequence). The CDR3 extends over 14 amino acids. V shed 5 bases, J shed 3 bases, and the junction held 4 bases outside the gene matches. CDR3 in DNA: TGTGCCAGTAGTTTTAGCGGGGAAACAGATACGCAGTATTTT. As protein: CASSFSGETDTQYF. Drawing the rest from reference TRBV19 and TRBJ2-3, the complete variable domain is DGGITQSPKYLFRKEGQNVTLSCEQNLNHDAMYWYRQDPGQGLRLIYYSQIVNDFQKGDIAEGYSVSREKKESFPLTVTSAQKNPTAFYLCASSFSGETDTQYFGPGTRLTVL.

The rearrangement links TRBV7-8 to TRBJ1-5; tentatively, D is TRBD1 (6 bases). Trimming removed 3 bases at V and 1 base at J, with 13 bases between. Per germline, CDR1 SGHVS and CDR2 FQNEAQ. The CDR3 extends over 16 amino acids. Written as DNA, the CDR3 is TGTGCCAGCAGCTTCTTCAGGGGTTTGAGCAATCAGCCCCAGCATTTT. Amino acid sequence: CASSFFRGLSNQPQHF.

The CDR3 DNA sequence: TGCACCAGCAGCCAGAACGAAGGGTTCTACGAGCAGTACTTC. Protein product: CTSSQNEGFYEQYF. The chain joins TRBV1 to TRBJ2-7. TRBV1 is a pseudogene segment. The CDR3 extends over 14 amino acids.

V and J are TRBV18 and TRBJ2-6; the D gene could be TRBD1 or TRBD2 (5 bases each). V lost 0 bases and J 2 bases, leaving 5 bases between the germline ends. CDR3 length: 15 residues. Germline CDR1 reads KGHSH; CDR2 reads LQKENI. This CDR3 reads CASSPPGAGANVLTF. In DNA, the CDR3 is TGTGCCAGCTCACCACCGGGGGCTGGGGCCAACGTCCTGACTTTC. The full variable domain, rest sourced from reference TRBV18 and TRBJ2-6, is NAGVMQNPRHLVRRRGQEARLRCSPMKGHSHVYWYRQLPEEGLKFMVYLQKENIIDESGMPKERFSAEFPKEGPSILRIQQVVRGDSAAYFCASSPPGAGANVLTFGAGSRLTVL.

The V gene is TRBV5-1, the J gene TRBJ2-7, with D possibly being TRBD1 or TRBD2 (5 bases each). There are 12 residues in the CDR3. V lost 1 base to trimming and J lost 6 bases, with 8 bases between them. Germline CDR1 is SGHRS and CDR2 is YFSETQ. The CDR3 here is CASSLQGTEQYF. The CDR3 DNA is TGCGCCAGCAGCTTGCAAGGGACCGAGCAGTACTTC.

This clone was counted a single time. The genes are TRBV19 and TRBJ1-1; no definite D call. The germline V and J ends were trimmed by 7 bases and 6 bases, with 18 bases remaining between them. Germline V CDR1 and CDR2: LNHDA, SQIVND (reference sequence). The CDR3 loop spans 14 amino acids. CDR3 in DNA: TGTGCCAGTATACCAGGTCGCATAATGTCTGAAGCTTTCTTT. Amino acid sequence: CASIPGRIMSEAFF.

The CDR3: CAVGSGPTEQYF. The CDR3 bases are TGTGCCGTGGGGTCGGGACCAACCGAGCAGTACTTC. V is TRBV7-2 and J is TRBJ2-7; D could derive from TRBD1 or TRBD2 (5 bases each). The CDR3 is 12 residues long. Germline loops: CDR1 SGHTA, CDR2 FQGNSA. The V end lost 11 bases, the J end lost 6 bases, and 17 bases lay between the germline ends.

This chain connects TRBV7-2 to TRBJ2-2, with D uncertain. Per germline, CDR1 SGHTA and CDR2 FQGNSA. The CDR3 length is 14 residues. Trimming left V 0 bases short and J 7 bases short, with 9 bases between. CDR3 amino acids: CASSLAPVNGELFF. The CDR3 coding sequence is TGTGCCAGCAGCTTAGCGCCGGTGAACGGGGAGCTGTTTTTT. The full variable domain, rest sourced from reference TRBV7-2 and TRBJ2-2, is GAGVSQSPSNKVTEKGKDVELRCDPISGHTALYWYRQSLGQGLEFLIYFQGNSAPDKSGLPSDRFSAERTGGSVSTLTIQRTQQEDSAVYLCASSLAPVNGELFFGEGSRLTVL.